The 4 T cell receptor beta chains below all came from one sample that was sequenced in a study of shared clonotypes between healthy human individuals. Clones were read by immunoSEQ multiplex PCR, and TCRdb kept only the in-frame ones, dropping some. The sample has roughly 2.4 million clones; almost 96% are singletons. Sample: naive CD4+ T cells sorted from blood. Subset: CD45RA+ positively selected. The receptors were gathered from a man younger than 35 in good health.

The chain uses TRBV5-1 and TRBJ1-4, with TRBD1 matching 8 bases. The CDR3 loop spans 16 amino acids. In germline, CDR1 is SGHRS, CDR2 YFSETQ. Trimming removed 4 bases from V and 2 bases from J; junction bases left unmatched: 7. CDR3 DNA sequence: TGCGCCAGCAGCACCGATGGACAGGGCACTAATGAAAAACTGTTTTTT. This codes for CASSTDGQGTNEKLFF.

Comments on this clone: The sample contains more than one DNA sequence encoding this CDR3. The genes are TRBV18 and TRBJ2-7; weak D call: TRBD2 (5 bases). CDR1 and CDR2 (germline): KGHSH, LQKENI. CDR3 length: 14 residues. V was pared by 2 bases and J by 1 base, with 9 bases between. The CDR3 reads CASSPGSGSYEQYF. The DNA for the CDR3 is TGTGCCAGCTCACCAGGGAGTGGGTCCTACGAGCAGTACTTC.

The chain combines TRBV2 with TRBJ2-1; D unclear. Germline V CDR1 and CDR2: SNHLY, FYNNEI. V lost 7 bases and J 2 bases, leaving 15 bases between the germline ends. There are 15 residues in the CDR3. CDR3 sequence: CASNPNRRTYNEQFF. DNA of the CDR3: TGTGCCAGCAACCCTAACAGAAGAACCTACAATGAGCAGTTCTTC.

In regard to this clone: Other nucleotide sequences from this sample produce the same CDR3. This sequence joins TRBV6-5 and TRBJ1-1; D might be TRBD1 (5 bases). Between the trimmed V and J ends, which lost 8 bases and 2 bases, there was a span of 9 bases. Per the germline V gene, CDR1 is MNHEY and CDR2 is SVGAGI. This CDR3 is 12 amino acids long. In DNA, the CDR3 is TGTGCCAGCCGGAGGGGAAACACTGAAGCTTTCTTT. As protein: CASRRGNTEAFF.